Below, one T cell receptor beta chain is given with its context. RNA transcripts gave rise to amplified TCR beta CDR3 regions. The primer set for the first-round RT-PCR of the TCR CDR3 was HTBI. One entry per CDR3 protein results from TCRdb running MiXCR on the multiplex PCR reads. The repertoire holds around 660,000 distinct CDR3 sequences, 45% seen once, with 6.5% to 9% in the top ten. The sample is drawn from a study of T cells in Graves' hyperthyroidism and ophthalmopathy. Germline V gene data show CDR1 as MGHDK and CDR2 as SYGVNS. V gave up 9 bases and J gave up 10 bases; unmatched junction bases: 8. CDR3 length: 14 residues.

This clonotype originated in an adult man with Graves' disease, either hyperthyroidism or ophthalmopathy (not recorded which). Material for sequencing was peripheral blood or thyroid tissue (not recorded which). The chain combines TRBV25-1 with TRBJ1-6, with 11 bases lining up with TRBD1. The CDR3 loop is CASWGGTGGSPLHF. The CDR3 DNA is TGTGCCAGTTGGGGTGGGACAGGGGGATCACCCCTCCACTTT. The complete variable domain, with remaining parts taken from reference TRBV25-1 and TRBJ1-6, reads EADIYQTPRYLVIGTGKKITLECSQTMGHDKMYWYQQDPGMELHLIHYSYGVNSTEKGDLSSESTVSRIRTEHFPLTLESARPSHTSQYLCASWGGTGGSPLHFGNGTRLTVT.